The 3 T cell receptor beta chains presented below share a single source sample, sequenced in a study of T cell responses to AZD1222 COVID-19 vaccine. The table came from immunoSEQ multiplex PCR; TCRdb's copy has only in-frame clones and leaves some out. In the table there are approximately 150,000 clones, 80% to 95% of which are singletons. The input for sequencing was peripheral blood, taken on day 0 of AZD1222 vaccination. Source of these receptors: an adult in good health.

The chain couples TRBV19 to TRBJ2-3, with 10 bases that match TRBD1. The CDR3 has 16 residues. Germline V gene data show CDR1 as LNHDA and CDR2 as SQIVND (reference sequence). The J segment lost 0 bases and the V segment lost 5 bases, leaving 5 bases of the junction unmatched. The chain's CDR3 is CASSVRQGASTDTQYF. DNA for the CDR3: TGTGCCAGTAGTGTTCGACAGGGGGCGAGCACAGATACGCAGTATTTT.

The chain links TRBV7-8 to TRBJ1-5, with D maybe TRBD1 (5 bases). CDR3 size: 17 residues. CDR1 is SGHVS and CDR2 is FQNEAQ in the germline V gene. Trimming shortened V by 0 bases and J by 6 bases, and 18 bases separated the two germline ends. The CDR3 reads CASSLAGQGRVSQPQHF. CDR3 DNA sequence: TGTGCCAGCAGCTTAGCAGGACAAGGTCGAGTGTCTCAGCCCCAGCATTTT. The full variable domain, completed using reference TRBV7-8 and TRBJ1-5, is GAGVSQSPRYKVAKRGQDVALRCDPISGHVSLFWYQQALGQGPEFLTYFQNEAQLDKSGLPSDRFFAERPEGSVSTLKIQRTQQEDSAVYLCASSLAGQGRVSQPQHFGDGTRLSIL.

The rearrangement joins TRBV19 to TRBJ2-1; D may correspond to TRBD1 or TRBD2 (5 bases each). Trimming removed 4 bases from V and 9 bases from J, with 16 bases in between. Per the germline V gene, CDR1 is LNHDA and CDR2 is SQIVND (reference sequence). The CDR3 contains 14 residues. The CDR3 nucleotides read TGTGCCAGTAGTACCGGGGCCCCCTATACTGAGCAGTTCTTC. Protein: CASSTGAPYTEQFF.